The 32 T cell receptor beta chains below all came from one sample that was sequenced in a study of regulatory T cells in long-lasting Graves disease. This sample's time point: newly diagnosed GD, antithyroid drugs for less than 3 months. PBMCs were the source of the RNA used for TCR sequencing. Building the TCR beta libraries relied on iRepertoire HTBI primers, and CDR3 regions underwent Arm-PCR. TCRdb re-called the multiplex PCR reads with MiXCR, one entry per CDR3 protein. The table has around 450,000 distinct CDR3 sequences, about 15% seen once; the top ten hold 16%. These sequences were also reported in another study, on T cells in Graves' hyperthyroidism and ophthalmopathy.

Sequenced material: peripheral blood mononuclear cells (PBMCs), taken at new diagnosis, from a patient treated with antithyroid drugs. The origin of the receptors is a woman aged 30 to 39 with Graves disease.

The chain couples TRBV2 to TRBJ2-1; 12 nucleotides align to TRBD2. CDR3 length: 15 residues. Germline V gene data show CDR1 as SNHLY and CDR2 as FYNNEI. J lost 8 bases, V lost 0 bases, and 2 bases had no gene match. The DNA for the CDR3 is TGTGCCAGCAGTGAAGCACTAGCGGGAGGCTATGAGCAGTTCTTC. Translating it yields CASSEALAGGYEQFF. Variable domain in full (rest from reference TRBV2 and TRBJ2-1): EPEVTQTPSHQVTQMGQEVILRCVPISNHLYFYWYRQILGQKVEFLVSFYNNEISEKSEIFDDQFSVERPDGSNFTLKIRSTKLEDSAMYFCASSEALAGGYEQFFGPGTRLTVL.

The table lists this clonotype with many counts. This chain joins TRBV11-2 and TRBJ2-1, with D possibly being TRBD2 (6 bases). The CDR3 contains 15 residues. V gave up 0 bases and J gave up 2 bases, with 8 bases separating them. The germline V gene encodes CDR1 SGHAT and CDR2 FQNNGV. Here the CDR3 reads CASSLEAGTYNEQFF. The DNA of the CDR3 is TGTGCCAGCAGCTTAGAGGCGGGAACCTACAATGAGCAGTTCTTC.

This clonotype was observed a single time. This chain links TRBV6-5 with TRBJ2-5; tentative D call: TRBD1 (8 bases). CDR1 is MNHEY and CDR2 is SVGAGI in the germline V gene. V was trimmed by 3 bases and J by 5 bases, leaving 19 bases between them. CDR3 size: 16 residues. CDR3: CASSYRSGQGGETQYF. DNA for the CDR3: TGTGCCAGCAGTTATAGGTCCGGACAGGGAGGGGAGACCCAGTACTTC.

The rearrangement links TRBV12-3 or TRBV12-4 to TRBJ1-2; 11 nucleotides line up with TRBD1. After removal of 7 bases from V and 7 bases from J, the junction contained 8 bases not matched to a gene. The CDR3 is 14 residues long. The CDR3 DNA is TGTGCCAGCACTTCGGACAGGGGGCTTCGTGGCTACACCTTC. Its protein product is CASTSDRGLRGYTF.

This clonotype was seen repeatedly, ten times or more. The V call is TRBV10-2, the J call TRBJ2-1; TRBD2 agrees at 16 bases. J gave up 8 bases and V 2 bases, and 0 bases lay outside the gene matches. This CDR3 spans 15 amino acids. Germline CDR1 reads WSHSY; CDR2 reads SAAADI. The CDR3 DNA sequence: TGCGCCAGCAGTGAGGGGACTAGCGGGAGGGATGAGCAGTTCTTC. It translates to CASSEGTSGRDEQFF.

This clonotype was detected only a few times. The chain carries TRBV5-1 and TRBJ2-1; TRBD2 aligns across 13 bases. This CDR3 spans 15 amino acids. With 10 bases clipped from V and 8 bases from J, the junction kept 12 bases outside the gene matches. Per the germline V gene, CDR1 is SGHRS and CDR2 is YFSETQ. The CDR3 region is CASQRGTSGNYEQFF. The DNA of the CDR3 is TGCGCCTCACAGCGGGGGACTAGCGGGAACTATGAGCAGTTCTTC.

The sample holds a few counts of this clonotype. V and J are TRBV7-9 and TRBJ2-2; 7 bases are a match to TRBD2. Germline CDR1 is SEHNR and CDR2 is FQNEAQ (reference sequence). Unmatched junction bases numbered 6, after V lost 0 bases and J lost 5 bases. The CDR3 is made up of 16 amino acids. CDR3 amino acids: CASSLASGMRTGELFF. The CDR3, as DNA: TGTGCCAGCAGCTTAGCCAGCGGGATGCGGACCGGGGAGCTGTTTTTT.

This clonotype was observed a handful of times. V is TRBV24-1 and J is TRBJ2-5; 9 nucleotides match TRBD1. In germline, CDR1 is KGHDR, CDR2 SFDVKD. The CDR3 loop spans 16 amino acids. V trimming: 2 bases; J trimming: 5 bases; junction bases outside the gene matches: 8. As DNA, the CDR3 is TGTGCCACCAGTGATTGGGGACAGGGTCTCTTGGAGACCCAGTACTTC. This gives the protein CATSDWGQGLLETQYF.

The CDR3 nucleotides read TGCAGTGCTAGATCCGGGACTAGCGGGAGACGGGCAGATACGCAGTATTTT. It codes for CSARSGTSGRRADTQYF. The chain employs TRBV20-1 and TRBJ2-3, with 14 bases matching TRBD2. Germline trimming cut 2 bases from V and 4 bases from J; bases unmatched to any gene: 8. Germline V gene lookup returns CDR1 DFQATT and CDR2 SNEGSKA (reference sequence). CDR3 length: 17 residues.

Concerning this clonotype: Mismatch with germline at one junction end may stem from a read error. The chain links TRBV2 to TRBJ2-5; D gene uncertain. Germline V gives CDR1 SNHLY, CDR2 FYNNEI. The CDR3 runs to 11 residues. The CDR3 nucleotides read TGTGCCAGCAGTTACCAAGAGATCCAGTACTTC. Translation: CASSYQEIQYF.

This clonotype was seen a handful of times. V is TRBV30 and J is TRBJ1-3; D gene uncertain. V was shortened by 1 base and J by 0 bases, with 10 bases between the two germline ends. This CDR3 region has 15 residues. In germline, CDR1 is GTSNPN, CDR2 SVGIG (reference sequence). CDR3 amino acids: CAWSGGWVSGNTIYF. CDR3 nucleotide sequence: TGTGCCTGGAGTGGTGGATGGGTCTCTGGAAACACCATATATTTT.

At least ten counts were recorded for this clonotype. The chain combines TRBV30 with TRBJ1-5; D remains ambiguous. The CDR3 contains 15 residues. Germline CDR1 GTSNPN, CDR2 SVGIG (reference sequence). With 0 bases removed from V and 1 base from J, the gap between germline ends came to 10 bases. In DNA, the CDR3 is TGTGCCTGGAGTGTGGGTCTGAACAGCAATCAGCCCCAGCATTTT. Protein sequence: CAWSVGLNSNQPQHF.

This clonotype was counted at least ten times. J is TRBJ2-7 and V is TRBV20-1; 9 bases align to TRBD2. With 6 bases clipped from V and 1 base from J, the junction kept 10 bases outside the gene matches. CDR1 is DFQATT, CDR2 SNEGSKA, per germline (reference sequence). The CDR3 is 15 residues long. The CDR3 is CSAQTGLAGSYEQYF. CDR3 in DNA: TGCAGTGCCCAGACTGGGCTAGCGGGATCCTACGAGCAGTACTTC.

This clonotype was seen at least ten times. The chain recombines TRBV24-1 with TRBJ2-3; 14 bases are a match to TRBD2. The V and J ends lost 7 bases and 2 bases, in that order; junction bases with no gene match: 10. Germline CDR1 is KGHDR and CDR2 is SFDVKD. CDR3 length: 18 residues. The CDR3 sequence is CATSRGLAGAPATDTQYF. The DNA for the CDR3 is TGTGCCACCAGCAGGGGACTAGCGGGGGCCCCTGCCACAGATACGCAGTATTTT.

The sample holds one count of this clonotype. V is TRBV7-9 and J is TRBJ1-1; D possibly corresponds to TRBD1 (5 bases). CDR3 length: 15 residues. Trimming shortened V by 1 base and J by 8 bases, and 17 bases separated the two germline ends. CDR1 is SEHNR, CDR2 FQNEAQ, per germline (reference sequence). The CDR3 loop reads CASSLGLGQGREAFF. Here the CDR3 DNA reads TGTGCCAGCAGCTTAGGGTTGGGGCAGGGTCGAGAAGCTTTCTTT.

This chain uses TRBV7-9 with TRBJ2-7; 7 bases are a match to TRBD1. The CDR3 is 13 amino acids. Germline lookup yields CDR1 SEHNR and CDR2 FQNEAQ (reference sequence). The junction had 7 bases not matched to a gene; V was cut back by 9 bases and J by 2 bases. CDR3 residues: CASNRGRTYEQYF. The CDR3 DNA is TGTGCCAGTAACAGGGGCCGGACCTACGAGCAGTACTTC.

A few counts support this clonotype. This chain joins TRBV4-2 and TRBJ2-3; 9 nucleotides match TRBD2. Trimming at V came to 1 base and at J to 5 bases, leaving 10 bases not matched to a gene. Germline CDR1 and CDR2: LGHNA and YNFKEQ. The CDR3 has 17 residues. The CDR3 region has the DNA TGTGCCAGCAGCCAAGGGGGGATAGCGGGAGATGAAGATACGCAGTATTTT. It yields the protein CASSQGGIAGDEDTQYF.

The V and J genes are TRBV5-1 and TRBJ2-6; D uncertain. The CDR3 has 15 residues. V was clipped by 6 bases and J by 1 base, with 11 bases between them. Per the germline V gene, CDR1 is SGHRS and CDR2 is YFSETQ. The CDR3 DNA is TGCGCCAGCAATTACCCTGCTTCTGGGGCCAACGTCCTGACTTTC. It is translated as CASNYPASGANVLTF.

Only a few counts were recorded for this clonotype. This chain links TRBV11-3 with TRBJ1-4, with a tentative D call TRBD1 (5 bases). The CDR3 extends over 15 amino acids. CDR1 is SGHNT, CDR2 YENEEA, per germline. V was cut by 0 bases and J by 13 bases, with 18 bases left in between. The CDR3 DNA follows: TGTGCCAGCAGCTTAGATCCGCGACCAGGGCGGCGACTGTTTTTT. Its protein is CASSLDPRPGRRLFF.

This clonotype occurred many times. V gene TRBV10-1 combines with J gene TRBJ2-5; 11 bases match TRBD2. Germline V lookup: CDR1 WNHNN, CDR2 SYGVQD (reference sequence). With 5 bases clipped from V and 5 bases from J, the junction kept 10 bases outside the gene matches. The CDR3 is 16 amino acids. CDR3 coding DNA: TGCGCCAGCAGTCCTACCGGGACTAGCGGTGTTGAGACCCAGTACTTC. Its translation is CASSPTGTSGVETQYF.

The table lists this clonotype with a few counts. The V gene is TRBV6-9, the J gene TRBJ1-4, with unresolved D. The CDR3 is 16 amino acids. The ends were cut back, 3 bases at V and 0 bases at J, with 11 bases in the middle. The germline gives CDR1 MNHGY, CDR2 SVAAGI. The DNA of the CDR3 is TGTGCCAGCAGTTACGGTCTGGGCTCAACTAATGAAAAACTGTTTTTT. As protein: CASSYGLGSTNEKLFF.

Ten or more counts support this clonotype. V gene TRBV11-2 combines with J gene TRBJ2-5; 9 bases line up with TRBD1. The CDR3 covers 16 residues. The germline V gene has CDR1 SGHAT and CDR2 FQNNGV. J lost 1 base, V lost 1 base, and 4 bases had no gene match. CDR3 amino acids: CASSLVGQGIQETQYF. The CDR3 region has the DNA TGTGCCAGCAGCTTAGTCGGACAGGGGATCCAAGAGACCCAGTACTTC.

This clonotype was seen ten or more times. V gene TRBV12-5 combines with J gene TRBJ1-1; the D gene is possibly TRBD1 (6 bases). Germline V gene data show CDR1 as LGHNT and CDR2 as FRNRAP. Trimming left V 10 bases short and J 5 bases short, with 17 bases between. The CDR3 runs 13 residues. CDR3 residues: CATSLQGGTEAFF. The CDR3 DNA reads as TGTGCTACCTCTTTACAGGGTGGGACTGAAGCTTTCTTT.

The chain carries TRBV18 and TRBJ2-7; 10 bases line up with TRBD2. The germline gives CDR1 KGHSH, CDR2 LQKENI. This CDR3 has 18 amino acids. With V trimmed by 3 bases and J by 7 bases, 18 bases remained unmatched. The CDR3 here is CASSPSLSGRALGEEQYF. In DNA, the CDR3 is TGTGCCAGCTCACCCTCTCTGAGCGGGAGGGCCCTGGGGGAAGAGCAGTACTTC.

The chain is built from TRBV29-1 and TRBJ2-6; 7 positions agree with TRBD1. This CDR3 contains 15 residues. CDR1 is SQVTM and CDR2 is ANQGSEA in the germline V gene. In nucleotides, the CDR3 is TGCAACGTCGGCGACAGGGACTCTGGGGCCAACGTCCTGACTTTC. The encoded protein is CNVGDRDSGANVLTF.

Points on this clonotype: A much larger clone is a single base away; this may be a read error. This CDR3 is missing its conserved last phenylalanine or tryptophan, likely due to a read error. CDR3 sequence: CAISEGENYNEQFL. CDR3 sequence (DNA): TGTGCCATCAGTGAGGGGGAGAACTACAATGAGCAGTTCCTC. The chain employs TRBV10-3 and TRBJ2-1, with D possibly matching TRBD2 (5 bases). Trimming stripped 2 bases from V and 3 bases from J, with 8 bases between. CDR3 length equals 14 residues. Germline V lookup: CDR1 ENHRY, CDR2 SYGVKD.

This clonotype was counted at least ten times. J is TRBJ1-1 and V is TRBV12-3 or TRBV12-4; 8 bases are a match to TRBD1. V lost 6 bases, J lost 6 bases, and 6 bases stayed unmatched. This CDR3 has 13 amino acids. For the CDR3, the DNA is TGTGCCAGCAGAGACAGGGGAACGGCTGAAGCTTTCTTT. Translated: CASRDRGTAEAFF.

This clonotype was counted at least ten times. The chain recombines TRBV20-1 with TRBJ1-2; TRBD1 matches 9 bases. The CDR3 is made up of 14 amino acids. Germline V gene lookup returns CDR1 DFQATT and CDR2 SNEGSKA (reference sequence). V trimming: 8 bases; J trimming: 6 bases; junction bases outside the gene matches: 13. CDR3 coding DNA: TGCAGTTCCCCTCCTGGGGGACAGGGTCATGGCTACACCTTC. It encodes CSSPPGGQGHGYTF.

The chain couples TRBV11-2 to TRBJ2-5; TRBD1 or TRBD2 may be the D gene (5 bases each). Deletions cut 6 bases from V and 1 base from J, with 15 bases between. The CDR3 covers 15 residues. Germline CDR1 reads SGHAT; CDR2 reads FQNNGV. The CDR3 reads CASRRIRGAQETQYF. CDR3 DNA sequence: TGTGCCAGCAGGCGAATTCGAGGGGCCCAAGAGACCCAGTACTTC.

To note about this clonotype: This likely stems from a read error, as it lies one base from a far larger clone. V gene TRBV11-3 combines with J gene TRBJ2-7; maybe TRBD1 (5 bases). Germline CDR1 is SGHNT and CDR2 is YENEEA. This CDR3 has 16 residues. Trimming left V 1 base short and J 5 bases short, with 18 bases between. The CDR3 DNA reads as TGTGCCAGCAGCTTAGGGGCTACAGGATGCTACGACGAGCAGTACTTC. The encoded protein is CASSLGATGCYDEQYF.

This clonotype was observed a handful of times. The chain uses TRBV3-1 and TRBJ2-3; a weak D match, TRBD1 (5 bases). Germline-derived CDR1 and CDR2 are LGHDT and YNNKEL (reference sequence). The CDR3 consists of 16 residues. V gave up 4 bases and J gave up 4 bases, with 18 bases separating them. The CDR3: CASSPQSGASADTQYF. The CDR3 DNA reads as TGTGCCAGCAGCCCCCAAAGTGGGGCATCTGCAGATACGCAGTATTTT.

The genes are TRBV9 and TRBJ2-3; 9 bases match TRBD2. Per germline, CDR1 SGDLS and CDR2 YYNGEE. The CDR3 totals 17 residues. Germline trimming cut 4 bases from V and 0 bases from J; bases unmatched to any gene: 9. This chain's CDR3 is CASSPGLAGQSTDTQYF. The CDR3 nucleotides read TGTGCCAGCAGCCCTGGTCTAGCGGGACAAAGCACAGATACGCAGTATTTT.